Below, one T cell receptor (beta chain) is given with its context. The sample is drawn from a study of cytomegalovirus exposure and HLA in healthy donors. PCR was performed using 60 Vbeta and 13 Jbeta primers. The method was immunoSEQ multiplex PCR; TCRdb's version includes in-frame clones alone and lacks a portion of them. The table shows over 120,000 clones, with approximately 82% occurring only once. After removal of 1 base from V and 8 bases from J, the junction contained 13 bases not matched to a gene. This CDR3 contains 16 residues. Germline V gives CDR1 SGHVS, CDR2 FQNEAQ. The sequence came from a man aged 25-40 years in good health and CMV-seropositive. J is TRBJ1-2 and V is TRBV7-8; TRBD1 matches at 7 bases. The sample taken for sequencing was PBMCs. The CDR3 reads CASSLVRLPTGHGYTF. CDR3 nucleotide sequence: TGTGCCAGCAGCTTAGTCAGACTCCCGACAGGGCACGGCTACACCTTC.